This T cell receptor (beta chain) was recovered during a study of blood T cell repertoires in COVID-19. This CDR3 region has 15 residues. Germline values: CDR1 MDHEN, CDR2 SYDVKM. The V and J ends lost 3 bases and 4 bases, in that order; junction bases with no gene match: 5. As processed by the authors: Reference gene primer amplification gave nucleated cell count estimates. The data were produced by immunoSEQ multiplex PCR, yet TCRdb's version contains in-frame clones alone and is incomplete. That table gives V, J and clone size, and the DNA gave D and trimming. The repertoire has 250,000 to 350,000 clones, roughly 88% of them found once; the top ten carry approximately 4.2%.

This sequence was found in a woman under 40 who had recovered from COVID-19. This chain joins TRBV28 and TRBJ2-1; 8 positions match TRBD1. What was sequenced was PBMCs or T cells enriched from blood (not recorded which). CDR3 DNA sequence: TGTGCCAGCAGTTTCGGGACAGGAGCTTACAATGAGCAGTTCTTC. Translation gives CASSFGTGAYNEQFF.